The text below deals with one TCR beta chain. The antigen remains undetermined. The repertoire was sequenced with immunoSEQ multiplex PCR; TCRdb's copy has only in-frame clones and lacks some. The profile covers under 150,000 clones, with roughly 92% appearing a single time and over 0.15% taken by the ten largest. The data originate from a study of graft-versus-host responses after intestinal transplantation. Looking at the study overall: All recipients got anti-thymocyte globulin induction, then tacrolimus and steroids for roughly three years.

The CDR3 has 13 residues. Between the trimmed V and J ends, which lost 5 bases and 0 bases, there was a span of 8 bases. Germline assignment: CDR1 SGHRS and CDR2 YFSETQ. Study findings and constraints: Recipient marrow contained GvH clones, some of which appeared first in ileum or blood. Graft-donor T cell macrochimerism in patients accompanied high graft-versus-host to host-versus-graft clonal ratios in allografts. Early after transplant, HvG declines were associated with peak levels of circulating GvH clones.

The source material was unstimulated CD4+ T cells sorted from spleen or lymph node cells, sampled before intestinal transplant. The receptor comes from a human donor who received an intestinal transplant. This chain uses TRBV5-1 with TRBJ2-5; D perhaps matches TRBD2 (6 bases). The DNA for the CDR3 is TGCGCCAGCAGAAGGGACTACCAAGAGACCCAGTACTTC. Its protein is CASRRDYQETQYF.